A selection of T cell receptor beta chains follows, all from one sample in a study of cytomegalovirus exposure and HLA in healthy donors. Measured with immunoSEQ multiplex PCR; TCRdb has only the in-frame clones, and not every one. The data hold 110,000 to 150,000 clones, with almost 85% observed a single time. The sample consisted of PBMCs. The source is a woman aged 55-70 years in good health and CMV-seropositive. Each CDR3 is given with its conserved first and last residue. D genes are given only for firm matches. Clone size is not always given. Where it is, it says once, few, many or a class for expanded clones.

J gene	V gene	D gene	clone size	CDR3 DNA	CDR3 protein
TRBJ2-7	TRBV29-1	TRBD2	.	TGCAGCGTTAGTCTAGCGGGAGGTCCGTACGAGCAGTACTTC	CSVSLAGGPYEQYF
TRBJ1-2	TRBV30	TRBD1	.	TGTGCCTGGAGCAGGGGGAACTATGGCTACACCTTC	CAWSRGNYGYTF
TRBJ2-5	TRBV29-1	TRBD2	.	TGCAGCGTTGTAGCGGGAGGGCGTCTGGGGGAGACCCAGTACTTC	CSVVAGGRLGETQYF
TRBJ2-3	TRBV7-9	TRBD2	.	TGTGCCAGCAGCTCACCCCCCACGAGCGGGAGGGCCACAGATACGCAGTATTTT	CASSSPPTSGRATDTQYF
TRBJ2-7	TRBV7-9	.	.	TGTGCTACTGGGACTTCAACCTACGAGCAGTACTTC	CATGTSTYEQYF
TRBJ1-1	TRBV28	.	.	TGTGCCAGCAGTTTCAGGACACAGGGAAGCACTGAAGCTTTCTTT	CASSFRTQGSTEAFF
TRBJ2-2	TRBV27	.	.	TGTGCCAGCCCGATGACTATCCCGAACACCGGGGAGCTGTTTTTT	CASPMTIPNTGELFF
TRBJ2-1	TRBV7-2	.	.	TGTGCCAGCAGCTTAAGGGCGGGCGTCGACAATGAGCAGTTCTTC	CASSLRAGVDNEQFF
TRBJ2-7	TRBV7-9	.	.	TGTGCCAGCAGCAGCCCCGGGAGACCCATCTACGAGCAGTACTTC	CASSSPGRPIYEQYF
TRBJ2-1	TRBV6-6	TRBD2	.	TGTGCCAGCAGTTACGGGACTAGCGGTTACAATGAGCAGTTCTTC	CASSYGTSGYNEQFF
TRBJ2-6	TRBV6-5	.	.	TGTGCCAGCAGTTACGAGGGTTCTGGGGCCAACGTCCTGACTTTC	CASSYEGSGANVLTF
TRBJ2-1	TRBV2	TRBD2	few	TGTGCCAGCAGTCCGCCGGGGGGATCCGGGACGCTGCAGTTCTTC	CASSPPGGSGTLQFF
TRBJ1-2	TRBV11-2	.	.	TGTGCCAGCAGCTTAGGTTCGGATGGCTACACCTTC	CASSLGSDGYTF
TRBJ1-2	TRBV7-3	.	.	TGTGCCAGCAGCTTAACGGCCGAGACCAGGGGCGGCTATGGCTACACCTTC	CASSLTAETRGGYGYTF
TRBJ2-1	TRBV5-4	TRBD1	.	TGTGCCAGCAGCTTGGACCGGACAGGATACAATGAGCAGTTCTTC	CASSLDRTGYNEQFF
TRBJ1-2	TRBV11-1	.	.	TGTGCCAGCAGCTTTCGGACAGATACTGGCTACACCTTC	CASSFRTDTGYTF
TRBJ1-1	TRBV6-4	TRBD1	few	TGTGCCAGCAGCGCGGGACAGGGCGAAACTGAAGCTTTCTTT	CASSAGQGETEAFF
TRBJ2-7	TRBV5-4	TRBD2	once	TGTGCCAGCAGCTACCCGGGACTAGGGATCTACGAGCAGTACTTC	CASSYPGLGIYEQYF
TRBJ2-7	TRBV18	.	.	TGTGCCAGCTCACCACCGTCAGGGGTATCCTCCTACGAGCAGTACTTC	CASSPPSGVSSYEQYF
TRBJ1-5	TRBV28	.	few	TGTGCCAGCAGCCCGGGCGGGGGGTACAATCAGCCCCAGCATTTT	CASSPGGGYNQPQHF
TRBJ1-3	TRBV2	TRBD1	.	TGTGCCAGCAGTTTGGGACAGGGGACTGGAAACACCATATATTTT	CASSLGQGTGNTIYF
TRBJ1-1	TRBV2	.	few	TGTGCCAGCAGTGAATCCAGGGACACTGAAGCTTTCTTT	CASSESRDTEAFF